These T cell receptor beta chains were read from a single sample in a study of T-cell memory formation after mild COVID-19. TCRdb redid the calling of the 5' RACE reads with MiXCR, one entry per CDR3 protein. This sample has around 200,000 distinct CDR3 sequences, with 20% to 25% found just once. Sequencing was done on a sample of PBMCs or a T cell subset sorted from them (not recorded which). All receptors derive from an adult woman who had mild COVID-19 (a few samples of this study predate the infection). Cell type and time point are not known. Each CDR3 is given with its conserved first and last residue. The order of the fields is V gene, J gene, D gene, clone size, CDR3 protein, CDR3 DNA. A D gene is named only where the DNA matches it firmly. Clone size is not always given. Where it is, it says once, few, many or a class for expanded clones.

>TRBV5-4|TRBJ2-7|.|few
CASRSPLAPYEQYF
TGTGCCAGCAGGTCACCTCTAGCTCCCTACGAGCAGTACTTC
>TRBV15|TRBJ1-2|TRBD1|.
CATSSRQGLGYTF
TGTGCCACCAGCAGTAGACAGGGGCTTGGCTACACCTTC
>TRBV24-1|TRBJ2-1|TRBD1|.
CATSPGQINEQFF
TGTGCCACCAGTCCGGGACAGATCAATGAGCAGTTCTTC
>TRBV5-5|TRBJ2-6|.|.
CASSLWGSGGANVLTF
TGTGCCAGCAGCTTGTGGGGATCAGGTGGGGCCAACGTCCTGACTTTC
>TRBV2|TRBJ1-5|.|.
CASSDSGWNQPQHF
TGTGCCAGCAGTGATTCAGGGTGGAATCAGCCCCAGCATTTT
>TRBV30|TRBJ1-5|.|.
CAWSGGAGNQPQHF
TGTGCCTGGAGTGGAGGGGCTGGCAATCAGCCCCAGCATTTT
>TRBV4-1|TRBJ2-7|.|many
CASSQSGVSSYEQYF
TGCGCCAGCAGCCAGTCTGGCGTTAGCTCCTACGAGCAGTACTTC
>TRBV7-2|TRBJ2-7|TRBD1|once
CASSDGQGAYEQYF
TGTGCCAGCAGCGACGGACAGGGGGCTTACGAGCAGTACTTC
>TRBV12-3/TRBV12-4|TRBJ2-3|.|.
CASSWGRTRYTDTQYF
TGTGCCAGCAGTTGGGGCCGGACAAGATACACAGATACGCAGTATTTT
>TRBV6-5|TRBJ2-1|TRBD1|few
CASSQNRDRVRNEQFF
TGTGCCAGCAGCCAAAACCGGGACAGGGTCAGGAATGAGCAGTTCTTC
>TRBV4-1|TRBJ1-5|TRBD1|few
CASSPSRQGTGNQPQHF
TGCGCCAGCAGCCCCTCCCGACAGGGGACGGGCAATCAGCCCCAGCATTTT
>TRBV11-2|TRBJ2-3|TRBD2|.
CASSLDRLAVSTDTQYF
TGTGCCAGCAGCTTAGATAGACTAGCGGTTAGCACAGATACGCAGTATTTT
>TRBV7-9|TRBJ2-7|.|many
CASSSSSYEQYF
TGTGCCAGCAGCTCGAGCTCCTACGAGCAGTACTTC
>TRBV5-1|TRBJ1-2|TRBD1|.
CASSLAGGQGYGYTF
TGCGCCAGCAGCTTGGCCGGGGGACAGGGCTATGGCTACACCTTC
>TRBV12-3/TRBV12-4|TRBJ2-7|TRBD1|.
CASRLTGGGDEQYF
TGTGCCAGCAGGTTGACAGGGGGAGGAGACGAGCAGTACTTC
>TRBV15|TRBJ2-5|TRBD2|few
CATSIDRAGGGETQYF
TGTGCCACCAGCATAGACAGAGCGGGAGGAGGAGAGACCCAGTACTTC
>TRBV4-3|TRBJ2-1|.|few
CASSQGRPAYNEQFF
TGCGCCAGCAGCCAAGGGAGGCCCGCCTACAATGAGCAGTTCTTC
>TRBV6-5|TRBJ1-2|TRBD1|.
CASSSPRTGDRGYTF
TGTGCCAGCAGTTCGCCGAGGACAGGGGATAGGGGCTACACCTTC
>TRBV7-2|TRBJ1-1|.|.
CASSLVSTAEAFF
TGTGCCAGCAGCTTAGTCTCCACCGCTGAAGCTTTCTTT
>TRBV10-3|TRBJ2-3|.|.
CAIRVAVTDTQYF
TGTGCCATCAGAGTAGCGGTCACAGATACGCAGTATTTT
>TRBV2|TRBJ2-7|TRBD1|few
CASSEAADRDSYEQYF
TGTGCCAGCAGTGAAGCGGCGGACAGGGACTCCTACGAGCAGTACTTC
>TRBV7-2|TRBJ2-3|TRBD1|many
CASSPGQGIDTQYF
TGTGCCAGCAGCCCAGGACAGGGAATAGATACGCAGTATTTT
>TRBV11-1|TRBJ2-2|TRBD2|.
CASSLSSGTGELFF
TGTGCCAGCAGCTTATCTAGCGGGACCGGGGAGCTGTTTTTT
>TRBV7-6|TRBJ1-2|.|.
CASSPTEAGYSYGYTF
TGTGCCAGCAGCCCCACAGAGGCAGGTTACTCCTATGGCTACACCTTC
>TRBV4-1|TRBJ1-1|.|.
CASSSLGQAVNTEAFF
TGCGCCAGCAGCTCCCTTGGCCAGGCCGTGAACACTGAAGCTTTCTTT
>TRBV12-3/TRBV12-4|TRBJ2-5|TRBD1|few
CASSPQGRETQYF
TGTGCCAGCAGTCCACAGGGGCGAGAGACCCAGTACTTC
>TRBV9|TRBJ1-2|TRBD1|.
CASSVAGSGQGVYGYTF
TGTGCCAGCAGCGTAGCGGGCTCGGGACAGGGGGTCTATGGCTACACCTTC
>TRBV2|TRBJ2-1|TRBD1|few
CASSEAGQGKYNEQFF
TGTGCCAGCAGTGAAGCGGGACAGGGGAAGTACAATGAGCAGTTCTTC
>TRBV2|TRBJ1-2|TRBD1|few
CASSSGGQINYGYTF
TGTGCCAGCAGTAGTGGGGGACAGATAAACTATGGCTACACCTTC
>TRBV19|TRBJ2-1|TRBD2|few
CASSPGLAFEQFF
TGTGCCAGTAGCCCGGGACTAGCCTTTGAGCAGTTCTTC
>TRBV29-1|TRBJ1-5|TRBD1|.
CSVAGGGNQPQHF
TGCAGCGTTGCAGGGGGAGGCAATCAGCCCCAGCATTTT
>TRBV10-3|TRBJ2-2|TRBD2|few
CAISEGGTSFTGELFF
TGTGCCATCAGTGAAGGAGGGACTAGCTTCACCGGGGAGCTGTTTTTT
>TRBV15|TRBJ2-3|.|many
CATSRDRGRGSTDTQYF
TGTGCCACCAGCAGAGATCGGGGGCGGGGAAGCACAGATACGCAGTATTTT
>TRBV12-3/TRBV12-4|TRBJ2-7|.|many
CASSWTTVGEQYF
TGTGCCAGCAGTTGGACCACGGTGGGGGAGCAGTACTTC
>TRBV12-3/TRBV12-4|TRBJ2-1|.|.
CASIGSYNEQFF
TGTGCCAGCATAGGCTCCTACAATGAGCAGTTCTTC
>TRBV20-1|TRBJ2-3|TRBD1|few
CSARRDRGLNTDTQYF
TGCAGTGCTAGGAGGGACAGGGGGCTTAACACAGATACGCAGTATTTT
>TRBV12-3/TRBV12-4|TRBJ1-5|.|few
CASLLGSSDQPQHF
TGTGCCAGCCTCCTCGGCAGTAGCGATCAGCCCCAGCATTTT
>TRBV27|TRBJ2-1|TRBD2|.
CASSLAGDYNEQFF
TGTGCCAGCAGTTTAGCGGGAGACTACAATGAGCAGTTCTTC
>TRBV18|TRBJ1-1|.|once
CASSPFGTDTEAFF
TGTGCCAGCTCGCCTTTTGGGACGGACACTGAAGCTTTCTTT
>TRBV5-1|TRBJ2-7|TRBD1|.
CASSLSGTGGYHEQYF
TGCGCCAGCAGCTTGAGTGGGACAGGGGGCTACCACGAGCAGTACTTC
>TRBV19|TRBJ1-1|.|few
CASSIGTNTEAFF
TGTGCCAGTAGTATTGGGACAAACACTGAAGCTTTCTTT
>TRBV27|TRBJ2-7|TRBD2|few
CASSPAGEIYEQYF
TGTGCCAGCAGTCCAGCGGGAGAAATATACGAGCAGTACTTC
>TRBV5-1|TRBJ1-3|.|.
CASSPGTSGNTIYF
TGCGCCAGCAGCCCCGGGACCTCTGGAAACACCATATATTTT